The rows below give T cell receptor beta chains drawn from one sample of a study of spatial heterogeneity in lung cancer. From the 5' RACE reads, TCRdb called clonotypes with MiXCR, one entry per CDR3 protein. The sample has 48,000 or so distinct CDR3 sequences, under 6% seen once; the top ten hold 11%. The material sequenced was PBMCs, taken at surgery. The source is a male donor with early-stage non-small cell lung cancer. Each CDR3 is given with its conserved first and last residue. Fields, in order: CDR3 DNA, CDR3 protein, V gene, D gene, J gene, clone size, CDR3 length. D genes are given only for firm matches. Only some rows state a clone size, as once, few, many or a class for expanded clones.

TGTGCCAGCAGCTTACTAGCGGGAACGGGAAATGAGCAGTTCTTC | CASSLLAGTGNEQFF | TRBV7-2 | TRBD2 | TRBJ2-1 | few | 15
TGTGCCAGCAGCCCCGGGACAGGGGGCGAACGCCCCCACACCGGGGAGCTGTTTTTT | CASSPGTGGERPHTGELFF | TRBV7-9 | TRBD1 | TRBJ2-2 | many | 19
TGTGCCAGCAGCAAAGAGCCCGGACGGGGGAACACCGGGGAGCTGTTTTTT | CASSKEPGRGNTGELFF | TRBV21-1 | NA | TRBJ2-2 | few | 17
TGTGCCAGCTCATCCGCTCGCGACACTGAAGCTTTCTTT | CASSSARDTEAFF | TRBV18 | NA | TRBJ1-1 | many | 13
TGTGCCAGTAGTCCTCGGGGAGGGTTCGTCGATACGCAGTATTTT | CASSPRGGFVDTQYF | TRBV19 | TRBD2 | TRBJ2-3 | NA | 15
TGCAGCGTTGGTGAGCGGCAAACCTACGAGCAGTACTTC | CSVGERQTYEQYF | TRBV29-1 | NA | TRBJ2-7 | many | 13
TGTGCCAGCAGCCCTACTGGACAGGTTGGCGAGCAGTACTTC | CASSPTGQVGEQYF | TRBV6-5 | TRBD1 | TRBJ2-7 | many | 14
TGTGCCAGCCTGCCACTTAGCGGGCTGGGAGGCTACGAGCAGTACTTC | CASLPLSGLGGYEQYF | TRBV6-2/TRBV6-3 | TRBD2 | TRBJ2-7 | many | 16
TGCAGTGCGGGGCGGCACTCTGGAAACACCATATATTTT | CSAGRHSGNTIYF | TRBV20-1 | NA | TRBJ1-3 | many | 13
TGTGTCAGCAGCTTAGGGCGGCAGGCCGGGGAGCTGTTTTTT | CVSSLGRQAGELFF | TRBV7-2 | NA | TRBJ2-2 | NA | 14
TGTGCCATCAGTGAGTTGGGGGGCCGCGAGCAGTACTTC | CAISELGGREQYF | TRBV10-3 | NA | TRBJ2-7 | many | 13
TGCGCCAGCAGCCCCGGGGGACTAGCGGGAGGGGATGAGCAGTTCTTC | CASSPGGLAGGDEQFF | TRBV5-1 | TRBD2 | TRBJ2-1 | many | 16
TGTGCCAGTGCTCACCCTAGGGGACTAGCGGGAGTGGTGACCCAGTACTTC | CASAHPRGLAGVVTQYF | TRBV19 | TRBD2 | TRBJ2-5 | many | 17
TGTGCCACCAGCAGAAGTGGGGCCCTGAACACCGGGGAGCTGTTTTTT | CATSRSGALNTGELFF | TRBV15 | NA | TRBJ2-2 | few | 16
TGCGCCAGCAGCTTGTCCGGGCACACTGAAGCTTTCTTT | CASSLSGHTEAFF | TRBV5-1 | NA | TRBJ1-1 | many | 13
TGTGCCAGTAGTATCGGGCACGGTTCAATTCACACCGGGGAGCTGTTTTTT | CASSIGHGSIHTGELFF | TRBV19 | NA | TRBJ2-2 | many | 17
TGCAGTGCCATTAGAAGGCGTCGGAACGAGCAGTACTTC | CSAIRRRRNEQYF | TRBV20-1 | NA | TRBJ2-7 | many | 13
TGCAGTGCTAGAGATGCGGACTGGCTTGAGAATGGCTACACCTTC | CSARDADWLENGYTF | TRBV20-1 | NA | TRBJ1-2 | many | 15
TGTGCCAGCAGCCCGGGCGGAGGGAGCTCCTACAATGAGCAGTTCTTC | CASSPGGGSSYNEQFF | TRBV5-4 | NA | TRBJ2-1 | NA | 16
TGTGCCAGCAGCTTAGCCATAAGTGATGTAGATGGTCGACAGCACCTCTTT | CASSLAISDVDGRQHLF | TRBV7-2 | NA | TRBJ2-3 | many | 17
TGTGCCAGCAGTCCCGGGACTAGCGGGAGCCTTAGCACAGATACGCAGTATTTT | CASSPGTSGSLSTDTQYF | TRBV28 | TRBD2 | TRBJ2-3 | many | 18
TGTGCCAGCAGTCCCCTAGCGGGAAGGTCCGAGCAGTACTTC | CASSPLAGRSEQYF | TRBV27 | TRBD2 | TRBJ2-7 | many | 14
TGCAGCGTTGGCCCCGGGACAGGGAATGAAAAACTGTTTTTT | CSVGPGTGNEKLFF | TRBV29-1 | TRBD1 | TRBJ1-4 | medium-sized | 14
TGTGCCACTTCCAGGAACACTGAAGCTTTCTTT | CATSRNTEAFF | TRBV3-1 | NA | TRBJ1-1 | few | 11
TGTGCCAGCAGCCAAGGGGGGACTAGCGGAAATCCGCAGTATTTT | CASSQGGTSGNPQYF | TRBV3-1 | TRBD2 | TRBJ2-3 | NA | 15
TGCGCCAGCAGCCAGGCCCAGCGCGGAACATACAATGAGCAGTTCTTC | CASSQAQRGTYNEQFF | TRBV4-1 | NA | TRBJ2-1 | many | 16
TGTGCCAGCAGCCAAGACAGGGTAAATCAGCCCCAGCATTTT | CASSQDRVNQPQHF | TRBV4-2 | NA | TRBJ1-5 | many | 14
TGCAGCGTTGAGTCAGCCATGAACACTGAAGCTTTCTTT | CSVESAMNTEAFF | TRBV29-1 | NA | TRBJ1-1 | many | 13
TGTGCCAGCAACAGAGGGGGCGGTAATTCACCCCTCCACTTT | CASNRGGGNSPLHF | TRBV6-1 | TRBD1 | TRBJ1-6 | many | 14